These T cell receptor beta chains were read from a single sample in a study of blood T cell repertoires in COVID-19. The repertoire was sequenced with immunoSEQ multiplex PCR; TCRdb's copy has only in-frame clones and lacks some. The sample consists of about 60,000 clones, around 88% of them appearing once. The specimen was peripheral blood. Receptor source: a man aged 60 to 75 with acute or convalescent COVID-19. Both conserved end residues are trimmed from each CDR3. The order of the fields is V gene, J gene, CDR3 protein.

v_call: TRBV6-4
j_call: TRBJ2-1
cdr3_aa: ASSSGTGGYNEQF

v_call: TRBV18
j_call: TRBJ2-3
cdr3_aa: ASSPRTGGRDTQY

v_call: TRBV4-1
j_call: TRBJ1-1
cdr3_aa: ASSQALSGELGITVAF

v_call: TRBV30
j_call: TRBJ1-4
cdr3_aa: AWNQGQANEKLF

v_call: TRBV5-1
j_call: TRBJ1-1
cdr3_aa: ASSGGRGGTEAF

v_call: TRBV11-2
j_call: TRBJ2-1
cdr3_aa: ASSPGLAGPQQF

v_call: TRBV19
j_call: TRBJ1-2
cdr3_aa: ASSIPNLAAGSNYGYT

v_call: TRBV7-2
j_call: TRBJ1-3
cdr3_aa: ASSLVGGTGNTIY

v_call: TRBV30
j_call: TRBJ1-5
cdr3_aa: AWSGGFSNQPQH

v_call: TRBV4-1
j_call: TRBJ2-2
cdr3_aa: ASSQGIAGGPTGELF

v_call: TRBV5-1
j_call: TRBJ2-3
cdr3_aa: ASTLGGGRGTDTQY

v_call: TRBV19
j_call: TRBJ2-5
cdr3_aa: ASSGRVSETQY

v_call: TRBV30
j_call: TRBJ2-1
cdr3_aa: AWGRVVYNEQF

v_call: TRBV5-4
j_call: TRBJ1-6
cdr3_aa: ASSSRASSYNSPLH

v_call: TRBV25-1
j_call: TRBJ2-1
cdr3_aa: ASSSGEVPYNEQF

v_call: TRBV7-3
j_call: TRBJ2-1
cdr3_aa: ASSLASGRPHNEQF

v_call: TRBV21-1
j_call: TRBJ2-7
cdr3_aa: ASSNDTTIEQY

v_call: TRBV14
j_call: TRBJ1-2
cdr3_aa: ASRPGTSGSGYT

v_call: TRBV7-2
j_call: TRBJ2-1
cdr3_aa: ASSSLGLAGYNEQF

v_call: TRBV2
j_call: TRBJ1-1
cdr3_aa: ASGPEGNTEAF

v_call: TRBV27
j_call: TRBJ2-3
cdr3_aa: ASSVSSGTDTQY

v_call: TRBV5-1
j_call: TRBJ2-7
cdr3_aa: ASSNPSGRTYEQY

v_call: TRBV7-9
j_call: TRBJ1-1
cdr3_aa: ASSPGYTEAF

v_call: TRBV28
j_call: TRBJ2-1
cdr3_aa: ASRPTSGTVDEQF

v_call: TRBV6-6
j_call: TRBJ1-3
cdr3_aa: ASIKGGDSGNTIY

v_call: TRBV28
j_call: TRBJ2-5
cdr3_aa: ASSPGDTQETQY

v_call: TRBV4-2
j_call: TRBJ1-6
cdr3_aa: ASSQASGTGYTYNSPLH

v_call: TRBV5-1
j_call: TRBJ2-2
cdr3_aa: ASSLVRGGTGELF

v_call: TRBV7-9
j_call: TRBJ2-1
cdr3_aa: ASSLSSGRGIDEQF

v_call: TRBV14
j_call: TRBJ1-1
cdr3_aa: ASSPLGSRGPPRNTEAF

v_call: TRBV5-1
j_call: TRBJ2-5
cdr3_aa: ASSFGSGQETQY

v_call: TRBV28
j_call: TRBJ2-3
cdr3_aa: ASSLTKAGVADTQY

v_call: TRBV14
j_call: TRBJ2-7
cdr3_aa: ASRPTGPGVNYEQY

v_call: TRBV6-5
j_call: TRBJ1-1
cdr3_aa: ASSRTRGGTTEAF

v_call: TRBV7-7
j_call: TRBJ2-1
cdr3_aa: ASSRSLAGYNEQF

v_call: TRBV30
j_call: TRBJ2-6
cdr3_aa: AWSAGGLSGANVLT

v_call: TRBV5-1
j_call: TRBJ2-7
cdr3_aa: ASSTGLASSYEQY

v_call: TRBV7-3
j_call: TRBJ1-2
cdr3_aa: ASSPGQSGGGYT

v_call: TRBV19
j_call: TRBJ1-6
cdr3_aa: ASSMGPAGTVNSPLH

v_call: TRBV30
j_call: TRBJ2-2
cdr3_aa: AWSDAGAGTGELF

v_call: TRBV11-2
j_call: TRBJ1-5
cdr3_aa: ASSFYGQGLDQPQH

v_call: TRBV7-2
j_call: TRBJ2-1
cdr3_aa: ASSFTAHNNEQF

v_call: TRBV7-8
j_call: TRBJ1-2
cdr3_aa: ASSLQEYYGYT

v_call: TRBV6-5
j_call: TRBJ1-1
cdr3_aa: ASSSNRNTEAF

v_call: TRBV28
j_call: TRBJ2-7
cdr3_aa: AAAWGEAAYEQY

v_call: TRBV5-4
j_call: TRBJ1-1
cdr3_aa: ASGAGVDTEAF

v_call: TRBV5-1
j_call: TRBJ2-1
cdr3_aa: ASSLDSGSNEQF